Following are 20 T cell receptor beta chains from one sample sequenced in a study of HIV-infected patients and healthy controls. cDNA was made from around 0.5 ug RNA using alpha and beta constant primers. Separate chain-specific third strand synthesis with multiplexing indices produced the alpha and beta libraries. TCRdb passed the 5' RACE reads through MiXCR, listing each CDR3 protein once. The sample records approximately 5,400 distinct CDR3 sequences, around a quarter being singletons. All unsorted peripheral T cells were captured because whole blood was used without fractionation. The source was blood, collected before antiretroviral therapy. All receptors come from an adult with HIV infection.

In its sample, this clonotype was seen a few times. The chain couples TRBV28 to TRBJ1-5; possibly TRBD1 for D (5 bases). Per the germline V gene, CDR1 is MDHEN and CDR2 is SYDVKM. Between the trimmed V and J ends, which lost 8 bases and 6 bases, there was a span of 17 bases. The CDR3 totals 14 residues. In DNA form, the CDR3 reads TGTGCCAGCCTTGGGCAGGGTAAGGGTCAGCCCCAGCATTTT. As protein: CASLGQGKGQPQHF.

Notes on this clonotype: This could be a read error, since a much larger clone is one nucleotide away. The genes are TRBV6-6 and TRBJ1-6, with D possibly matching TRBD1 (6 bases). CDR3 length: 15 residues. Germline CDR1 reads MNHNY; CDR2 reads SVGAGI (reference sequence). V shed 5 bases and J shed 3 bases, with 11 bases lying between them. DNA of the CDR3: TGTGCCAGCAGTGCGGGACATGGCTATAATTCACCCCTCCACTTT. This translates into CASSAGHGYNSPLHF.

This chain links TRBV5-1 with TRBJ2-3; 10 bases fit TRBD1. Germline V gives CDR1 SGHRS, CDR2 YFSETQ. V lost 2 bases and J lost 4; bases outside the gene matches: 4. The length of the CDR3 is 15 residues. The CDR3 here is CASSLTGTGADTQYF. CDR3 DNA sequence: TGCGCCAGCAGCTTAACCGGGACAGGGGCAGATACGCAGTATTTT.

In its sample, this clonotype is medium-sized. At one boundary the junction diverges from the germline segment, which might be a read error. The J gene is TRBJ1-5, the V gene TRBV12-3 or TRBV12-4, with TRBD1 matching over 8 bases. CDR3 length: 15 residues. The CDR3 sequence is CASSLGQGGGQPQHF. The CDR3 DNA follows: TGTGCCAGCAGCTTAGGACAGGGAGGAGGTCAGCCCCAGCATTTT.

This clonotype occurred many times. J is TRBJ1-2 and V is TRBV20-1; no clear D. This CDR3 comprises 13 residues. From germline, CDR1 is DFQATT and CDR2 SNEGSKA (reference sequence). V was shortened by 3 bases and J by 4 bases, with 12 bases between the two germline ends. CDR3 sequence: CSASPRVSYGYTF. The CDR3 nucleotides read TGCAGTGCTAGCCCGAGGGTTAGCTATGGCTACACCTTC.

This chain joins TRBV6-5 and TRBJ2-7; possible D gene TRBD2, 6 bases. Germline V gives CDR1 MNHEY, CDR2 SVGAGI. V was shortened by 0 bases and J by 7 bases, with 16 bases between the two germline ends. CDR3 length equals 15 residues. The CDR3 region is CASSYSGGSPYEQYF. In DNA, the CDR3 is TGTGCCAGCAGTTACTCCGGGGGTTCCCCTTATGAGCAGTACTTC.

The chain links TRBV5-1 to TRBJ2-1; maybe TRBD2 (5 bases). There are 13 residues in the CDR3. V was shortened by 4 bases and J by 8 bases, with 13 bases between the two germline ends. CDR1 and CDR2 from the germline V gene are SGHRS and YFSETQ. This chain's CDR3 is CASSLTLGDEQFF. CDR3 in DNA: TGCGCCAGCAGCCTTACGTTGGGAGATGAGCAGTTCTTC.

This clonotype is deemed medium-sized. The chain couples TRBV9 to TRBJ2-2, with TRBD2 matching 7 bases. The CDR3 loop spans 16 amino acids. The trim removed 0 bases at V and 4 bases at J, leaving 6 bases unmatched. CDR1 is SGDLS, CDR2 YYNGEE, per germline. CDR3 sequence: CASSVGRRGTTGELFF. For the CDR3, the DNA is TGTGCCAGCAGCGTAGGCCGGCGGGGGACCACCGGGGAGCTGTTTTTT.

This clonotype was detected many times. The chain employs TRBV18 and TRBJ2-2; D unclear. V was trimmed by 8 bases and J by 4 bases, leaving 8 bases between them. Germline CDR1 and CDR2: KGHSH and LQKENI. CDR3 size: 12 residues. The chain's CDR3 is CASPLSTGELFF. CDR3 DNA sequence: TGTGCCAGCCCCCTGAGCACCGGGGAGCTGTTTTTT.

This rearrangement joins TRBV6-1 to TRBJ1-1; TRBD1 agrees at 9 bases. The CDR3 has 14 residues. The V segment lost 7 bases and the J segment 5 bases; nucleotides outside the gene matches: 8. The germline V gene has CDR1 MNHNS and CDR2 SASEGT. The CDR3 is CASNPDRGWTEAFF. CDR3 nucleotides: TGTGCCAGCAACCCGGACAGGGGATGGACTGAAGCTTTCTTT.

This clonotype is medium-sized within its sample. The chain recombines TRBV27 with TRBJ2-7; D could derive from TRBD1 or TRBD2 (6 bases each). The CDR3 covers 14 residues. V was pared by 4 bases and J by 4 bases, with 14 bases between. Germline V gives CDR1 MNHEY, CDR2 SMNVEV (reference sequence). DNA of the CDR3: TGTGCCAGCAGTTCGTGGGGGGCGCATTACGAGCAGTACTTC. The encoded protein is CASSSWGAHYEQYF.

This clonotype is termed medium-sized. The rearrangement joins TRBV18 to TRBJ1-6; D gene ambiguous. CDR1 and CDR2 from the germline V gene are KGHSH and LQKENI. This CDR3 is 16 amino acids long. V was trimmed by 3 bases and J by 0 bases, leaving 9 bases between them. Here the CDR3 DNA reads TGTGCCAGCTCACCGTACAATAGCTCCTATAATTCACCCCTCCACTTT. The encoded protein is CASSPYNSSYNSPLHF.

This clonotype is large within its sample. The chain employs TRBV20-1 and TRBJ2-7; 10 nucleotides line up with TRBD1. The CDR3 is 14 residues long. Losses at the gene ends were 5 bases for V and 2 bases for J; bases not matched to a gene: 6. Per germline, CDR1 DFQATT and CDR2 SNEGSKA (reference sequence). CDR3 amino acids: CSAAGQGYPYEQYF. CDR3 nucleotides: TGCAGTGCTGCGGGACAGGGGTATCCCTACGAGCAGTACTTC.

Many counts were recorded for this clonotype. The genes are TRBV20-1 and TRBJ2-5, with a tentative D call TRBD1 (6 bases). Germline CDR1 is DFQATT and CDR2 is SNEGSKA (reference sequence). There are 15 residues in the CDR3. V lost 3 bases and J 1 base, leaving 15 bases between the germline ends. CDR3 in DNA: TGCAGTGCTAGTGCGGACAGCAATACCCAAGAGACCCAGTACTTC. Its protein product is CSASADSNTQETQYF.

In its sample, this clonotype ranks as medium-sized (0.01 to 0.1%). This chain links TRBV12-3 or TRBV12-4 with TRBJ2-1; 14 positions agree with TRBD2. V lost 6 bases and J lost 3; bases outside the gene matches: 10. The CDR3 extends over 18 amino acids. The CDR3 region has the DNA TGTGCCAGCAGACCCTCCCGGACTAGCGGGGGGTACTACAATGAGCAGTTCTTC. Protein: CASRPSRTSGGYYNEQFF.

In regard to this clonotype: With a much larger clone just one base away, this may be a read error. The chain recombines TRBV29-1 with TRBJ2-5; 7 nucleotides match TRBD2. The V gene's germline CDR1 is SQVTM and CDR2 ANQGSEA. V lost 8 bases and J lost 5; bases outside the gene matches: 2. CDR3 size: 10 residues. The CDR3 region is CSWGGETQYF. CDR3 DNA sequence: TGCAGCTGGGGAGGGGAGACCCAGTACTTC.

This clonotype is labeled as medium-sized. V gene TRBV2 combines with J gene TRBJ1-1; 9 bases agree with TRBD1. The CDR3 covers 14 residues. Trimming removed 5 bases from V and 4 bases from J; junction bases left unmatched: 5. Germline loops: CDR1 SNHLY, CDR2 FYNNEI. CDR3 coding DNA: TGTGCCAGCAGTCAACAGGGGGCTGCCACTGAAGCTTTCTTT. This gives the protein CASSQQGAATEAFF.

This clonotype occurred many times. The rearrangement links TRBV5-1 to TRBJ2-7; weak D call: TRBD1 (6 bases). Trimming left V 4 bases short and J 2 bases short, with 16 bases between. The CDR3 covers 15 residues. Germline V CDR1 and CDR2: SGHRS, YFSETQ. The CDR3 protein is CASSPRGRSPYEQYF. In DNA, the CDR3 is TGCGCCAGCAGCCCCAGGGGACGAAGTCCCTACGAGCAGTACTTC.

In this sample, this clonotype is medium-sized (0.01 to 0.1%). This chain links TRBV7-9 with TRBJ2-1; D unclear. The CDR3 sequence is 15 residues long. Germline-derived CDR1 and CDR2 are SEHNR and FQNEAQ (reference sequence). Trimming pared 8 bases from V and 0 bases from J, leaving 14 bases between. The CDR3 here is CASAKGGSSYNEQFF. The CDR3 DNA reads TGTGCCAGCGCTAAAGGCGGTAGCTCCTACAATGAGCAGTTCTTC.

This clonotype is deemed medium-sized. The genes are TRBV7-2 and TRBJ1-5; possibly TRBD1 for D (5 bases). Germline V gene sequence: CDR1 SGHTA, CDR2 FQGNSA. This CDR3 comprises 16 residues. The V and J ends lost 0 bases and 7 bases respectively, with 16 bases between them. The CDR3 loop reads CASSLAGNLGEQPQHF. The CDR3, as DNA: TGTGCCAGCAGCTTAGCGGGGAACCTGGGGGAACAGCCCCAGCATTTT.